This is a list of T cell receptor beta chains from one sample in a study of PD-1 blockade in mismatch repair-deficient tumors. Data came from immunoSEQ multiplex PCR; TCRdb stores just in-frame clones and leaves some out. This table holds about 66,000 clones, around four fifths found once. Sequencing was performed on peripheral blood, taken 2 weeks after starting pembrolizumab. Receptors originate from an adult with mismatch repair-deficient cancer. CDR3s include the opening cysteine and the closing phenylalanine or tryptophan. Fields, in order: V gene, D gene, J gene, clone size, CDR3 length, CDR3 DNA, CDR3 protein. D genes are given only for firm matches. Some rows have no size entry. The others give once, few or many, or a class for an expanded clone.

V gene: TRBV14; D gene: .; J gene: TRBJ2-3; clone size: .; CDR3 length: 14; CDR3 DNA: TGTGCCAGCAGCCAACAGGGGAGCGCAGATACGCAGTATTTT; CDR3 protein: CASSQQGSADTQYF
V gene: TRBV2; D gene: TRBD1; J gene: TRBJ2-3; clone size: .; CDR3 length: 14; CDR3 DNA: TGTGCCAGCAGTGTTAGGGGGCCGATAGATACGCAGTATTTT; CDR3 protein: CASSVRGPIDTQYF
V gene: TRBV6-1; D gene: TRBD1; J gene: TRBJ1-1; clone size: .; CDR3 length: 15; CDR3 DNA: TGTGCCAGCAGGACGGACAGGGGGCTGGACACTGAAGCTTTCTTT; CDR3 protein: CASRTDRGLDTEAFF
V gene: TRBV19; D gene: .; J gene: TRBJ2-3; clone size: .; CDR3 length: 12; CDR3 DNA: TGTGCCAGTACCGCAGACACAGATACGCAGTATTTT; CDR3 protein: CASTADTDTQYF
V gene: TRBV11-3; D gene: .; J gene: TRBJ2-1; clone size: .; CDR3 length: 15; CDR3 DNA: TGTGCCAGCAGCTTAGGGTCTGGGGTACGGAATGAGCAGTTCTTC; CDR3 protein: CASSLGSGVRNEQFF
V gene: TRBV7-8; D gene: TRBD1; J gene: TRBJ2-2; clone size: .; CDR3 length: 15; CDR3 DNA: TGTGCCAGCAGCCCTGTCCGGACAGGGGCCGGGGAGCTGTTTTTT; CDR3 protein: CASSPVRTGAGELFF
V gene: TRBV2; D gene: .; J gene: TRBJ2-1; clone size: many; CDR3 length: 16; CDR3 DNA: TGTGCCAGCAGGCTACGACTGGGGCCTTTTAACAATGAGCAGTTCTTC; CDR3 protein: CASRLRLGPFNNEQFF
V gene: TRBV29-1; D gene: TRBD1; J gene: TRBJ2-1; clone size: .; CDR3 length: 14; CDR3 DNA: TGCAGCGTTGAAGACCCGGGACAGGACACTGAGCAGTTCTTC; CDR3 protein: CSVEDPGQDTEQFF
V gene: TRBV7-9; D gene: TRBD1; J gene: TRBJ2-7; clone size: .; CDR3 length: 14; CDR3 DNA: TGTGCCAGCGGCACAGGACAGGGGAAGAACGAGCAGTACTTC; CDR3 protein: CASGTGQGKNEQYF
V gene: TRBV19; D gene: .; J gene: TRBJ1-2; clone size: .; CDR3 length: 15; CDR3 DNA: TGTGCCAGTACAGACCTCAGGGTCTCGAACTATGGCTACACCTTC; CDR3 protein: CASTDLRVSNYGYTF
V gene: TRBV4-1; D gene: .; J gene: TRBJ1-1; clone size: .; CDR3 length: 16; CDR3 DNA: TGCGCCAGCAGCCAAGAGATCGGGGGACCTCTCAGGGAAGCTTTCTTT; CDR3 protein: CASSQEIGGPLREAFF
V gene: TRBV18; D gene: .; J gene: TRBJ2-3; clone size: .; CDR3 length: 17; CDR3 DNA: TGTGCCAGCTCACCACTAAGCGGGTCCTTTTTCACGGATACGCAGTATTTT; CDR3 protein: CASSPLSGSFFTDTQYF
V gene: TRBV18; D gene: TRBD1; J gene: TRBJ1-5; clone size: few; CDR3 length: 13; CDR3 DNA: TGTGCCAGCTCCGGGACAGAGAATCAGCCCCAGCATTTT; CDR3 protein: CASSGTENQPQHF
V gene: TRBV6-5; D gene: TRBD1; J gene: TRBJ1-5; clone size: .; CDR3 length: 13; CDR3 DNA: TGTGCCAGCAGCAAACAGGGGGCTCAGCCCCAGCATTTT; CDR3 protein: CASSKQGAQPQHF
V gene: TRBV5-8; D gene: .; J gene: TRBJ2-7; clone size: .; CDR3 length: 13; CDR3 DNA: TGTGCCAGCAGCTTGGACGAAACCTACGAGCAGTACTTC; CDR3 protein: CASSLDETYEQYF
V gene: TRBV27; D gene: .; J gene: TRBJ2-3; clone size: .; CDR3 length: 13; CDR3 DNA: TGTGCCAGCAGTTTATGGGGCACAGATACGCAGTATTTT; CDR3 protein: CASSLWGTDTQYF
V gene: TRBV6-5; D gene: .; J gene: TRBJ1-2; clone size: .; CDR3 length: 13; CDR3 DNA: TGTGCCAGCAGTTACGGGGGACAAAAAGGCTACACCTTC; CDR3 protein: CASSYGGQKGYTF
V gene: TRBV30; D gene: .; J gene: TRBJ2-3; clone size: .; CDR3 length: 16; CDR3 DNA: TGTGCCTGGAGCCATCCCAGGGTTAACCCAGGAGATACGCAGTATTTT; CDR3 protein: CAWSHPRVNPGDTQYF
V gene: TRBV5-1; D gene: .; J gene: TRBJ1-1; clone size: .; CDR3 length: 14; CDR3 DNA: TGCGCCAGCAGTTTCATCTCTATGGACACTGAAGCTTTCTTT; CDR3 protein: CASSFISMDTEAFF
V gene: TRBV30; D gene: .; J gene: TRBJ1-1; clone size: .; CDR3 length: 10; CDR3 DNA: TGTGCCTCGGAGCCCGCTGAAGCTTTCTTT; CDR3 protein: CASEPAEAFF
V gene: TRBV5-1; D gene: TRBD1; J gene: TRBJ2-7; clone size: .; CDR3 length: 14; CDR3 DNA: TGCGCCAGCAGCTTGGGGACAGGGGGACTCGAGCAGTACTTC; CDR3 protein: CASSLGTGGLEQYF
V gene: TRBV2; D gene: .; J gene: TRBJ2-3; clone size: .; CDR3 length: 13; CDR3 DNA: TGTGCCAGCAGTGCGGGGACCTCAGATACGCAGTATTTT; CDR3 protein: CASSAGTSDTQYF
V gene: TRBV11-2; D gene: .; J gene: TRBJ1-1; clone size: .; CDR3 length: 12; CDR3 DNA: TGTGCCAGCAGCCCCCAGGGTATCGGGGCTTTCTTT; CDR3 protein: CASSPQGIGAFF
V gene: TRBV10-1; D gene: .; J gene: TRBJ2-2; clone size: .; CDR3 length: 13; CDR3 DNA: TGCGCCAGCAGCCCTCAGGGGTACGGGGAGCTGTTTTTT; CDR3 protein: CASSPQGYGELFF
V gene: TRBV15; D gene: .; J gene: TRBJ2-3; clone size: .; CDR3 length: 12; CDR3 DNA: TGTGCCACCAGCCCCCGACCAGATACGCAGTATTTT; CDR3 protein: CATSPRPDTQYF
V gene: TRBV30; D gene: .; J gene: TRBJ2-1; clone size: .; CDR3 length: 17; CDR3 DNA: TGTGCCTGGAGTGTACCAAGGGCCCCCCGAGGGGCAACGCAGCAGTTCTTC; CDR3 protein: CAWSVPRAPRGATQQFF
V gene: TRBV7-9; D gene: .; J gene: TRBJ2-3; clone size: .; CDR3 length: 15; CDR3 DNA: TGTGCCAGCAGCTGGAACCAGGACCGCACAGATACGCAGTATTTT; CDR3 protein: CASSWNQDRTDTQYF
V gene: TRBV5-6; D gene: .; J gene: TRBJ1-1; clone size: .; CDR3 length: 14; CDR3 DNA: TGTGCCAGCAGCGCCGCACAGGGTACGACCGAAGCTTTCTTT; CDR3 protein: CASSAAQGTTEAFF
V gene: TRBV19; D gene: .; J gene: TRBJ2-4; clone size: .; CDR3 length: 16; CDR3 DNA: TGTGCCAGTAGTATGTCAGGACAGATAGCCAAAAACATTCAGTACTTC; CDR3 protein: CASSMSGQIAKNIQYF
V gene: TRBV5-8; D gene: .; J gene: TRBJ1-1; clone size: .; CDR3 length: 12; CDR3 DNA: TGTGCCAGCAGCTTTATCAGCACTGAAGCTTTCTTT; CDR3 protein: CASSFISTEAFF
V gene: TRBV9; D gene: TRBD1; J gene: TRBJ2-5; clone size: few; CDR3 length: 17; CDR3 DNA: TGTGCCAGCAGCGTCGGAAAGACAGGGGTCGGGGTCGAGACCCAGTACTTC; CDR3 protein: CASSVGKTGVGVETQYF
V gene: TRBV18; D gene: TRBD2; J gene: TRBJ2-1; clone size: .; CDR3 length: 15; CDR3 DNA: TGTGCCAGCTCGGGGGGGGACTCGTTCTACAATGAGCAGTTCTTC; CDR3 protein: CASSGGDSFYNEQFF
V gene: TRBV6-5; D gene: TRBD1; J gene: TRBJ2-1; clone size: .; CDR3 length: 13; CDR3 DNA: TGTGCCAGCAGTACCGGGACAGGACTAGAGCAGTTCTTC; CDR3 protein: CASSTGTGLEQFF
V gene: TRBV5-1; D gene: TRBD2; J gene: TRBJ2-3; clone size: .; CDR3 length: 16; CDR3 DNA: TGCGCCAGCAGCTTGTGGGAGGGAGACAACACAGATACGCAGTATTTT; CDR3 protein: CASSLWEGDNTDTQYF
V gene: TRBV7-9; D gene: TRBD2; J gene: TRBJ2-7; clone size: many; CDR3 length: 15; CDR3 DNA: TGTGCCAGCAGCCGAGGGACTAGCGGGGTATACGAGCAGTACTTC; CDR3 protein: CASSRGTSGVYEQYF
V gene: TRBV29-1; D gene: .; J gene: TRBJ1-2; clone size: .; CDR3 length: 14; CDR3 DNA: TGCAGCGTTGAAGGGGTGCAGGGGACCTATGGCTACACCTTC; CDR3 protein: CSVEGVQGTYGYTF
V gene: TRBV5-4; D gene: .; J gene: TRBJ2-5; clone size: .; CDR3 length: 13; CDR3 DNA: TGTGCCAGCAGCTTGGACTACCAAGAGACCCAGTACTTC; CDR3 protein: CASSLDYQETQYF
V gene: TRBV16; D gene: .; J gene: TRBJ1-5; clone size: many; CDR3 length: 15; CDR3 DNA: TGTGCCAGCAAATGGGAATTTGGAAGCAATCAGCCCCAGCATTTT; CDR3 protein: CASKWEFGSNQPQHF
V gene: TRBV5-4; D gene: TRBD1; J gene: TRBJ1-2; clone size: few; CDR3 length: 13; CDR3 DNA: TGTGCCAGCAGCTCGGGACAGGGAGTCGGCTACACCTTC; CDR3 protein: CASSSGQGVGYTF
V gene: TRBV20-1; D gene: .; J gene: TRBJ1-1; clone size: .; CDR3 length: 11; CDR3 DNA: TGCAGTGCTAGTGAGAACACTGAAGCTTTCTTT; CDR3 protein: CSASENTEAFF
V gene: TRBV4-1; D gene: .; J gene: TRBJ2-1; clone size: .; CDR3 length: 13; CDR3 DNA: TGCGCCAGCAGCCAAGGGCCCTACAATGAGCAGTTCTTC; CDR3 protein: CASSQGPYNEQFF
V gene: TRBV7-6; D gene: .; J gene: TRBJ1-5; clone size: few; CDR3 length: 19; CDR3 DNA: TGTGCCAGCAGCTTAGCGGACGGAGCGGATGGGGGGAGCAATCAGCCCCAGCATTTT; CDR3 protein: CASSLADGADGGSNQPQHF
V gene: TRBV5-1; D gene: TRBD1; J gene: TRBJ2-1; clone size: .; CDR3 length: 15; CDR3 DNA: TGCGCCAGCAGCCCATCACAGGGGGCCGTCGATGAGCAGTTCTTC; CDR3 protein: CASSPSQGAVDEQFF
V gene: TRBV6-1; D gene: TRBD1; J gene: TRBJ1-4; clone size: once; CDR3 length: 14; CDR3 DNA: TGTGCCAGCAGTGTTGGACAGGGGCTTGAAAAACTGTTTTTT; CDR3 protein: CASSVGQGLEKLFF
V gene: TRBV2; D gene: TRBD2; J gene: TRBJ2-3; clone size: .; CDR3 length: 15; CDR3 DNA: TGTGCCAGCAGTGAGGAACTAGCGGAGCCAGATACGCAGTATTTT; CDR3 protein: CASSEELAEPDTQYF
V gene: TRBV6-6; D gene: .; J gene: TRBJ1-2; clone size: .; CDR3 length: 15; CDR3 DNA: TGTGCCAGCAGTTACTCCGCAGGATTTAACTATGGCTACACCTTC; CDR3 protein: CASSYSAGFNYGYTF
V gene: TRBV5-1; D gene: TRBD1; J gene: TRBJ2-5; clone size: .; CDR3 length: 15; CDR3 DNA: TGCGCCAGCAGCTTGGAGGGACAGGGGGCTGAGACCCAGTACTTC; CDR3 protein: CASSLEGQGAETQYF
V gene: TRBV6-5; D gene: .; J gene: TRBJ1-2; clone size: .; CDR3 length: 14; CDR3 DNA: TGTGCCAGCAGGGAATTCTACTTGGACTATGGCTACACCTTC; CDR3 protein: CASREFYLDYGYTF
V gene: TRBV5-1; D gene: .; J gene: TRBJ2-2; clone size: once; CDR3 length: 13; CDR3 DNA: TGCGCCAGCAGCTGGACTCTTTCCGGGGAGCTGTTTTTT; CDR3 protein: CASSWTLSGELFF